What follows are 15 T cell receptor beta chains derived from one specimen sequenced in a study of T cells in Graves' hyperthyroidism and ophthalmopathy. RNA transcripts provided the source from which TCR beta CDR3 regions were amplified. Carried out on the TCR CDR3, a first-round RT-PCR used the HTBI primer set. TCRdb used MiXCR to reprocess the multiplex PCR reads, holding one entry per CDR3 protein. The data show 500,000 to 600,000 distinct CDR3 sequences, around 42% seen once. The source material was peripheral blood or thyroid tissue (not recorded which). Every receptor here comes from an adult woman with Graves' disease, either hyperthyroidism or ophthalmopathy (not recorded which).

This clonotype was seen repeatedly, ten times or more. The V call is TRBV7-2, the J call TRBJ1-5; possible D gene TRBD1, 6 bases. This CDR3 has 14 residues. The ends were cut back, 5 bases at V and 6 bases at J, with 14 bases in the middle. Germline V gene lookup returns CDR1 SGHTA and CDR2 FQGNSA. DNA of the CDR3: TGTGCCAGCAGCCCAGACAGGACCGGTCAGCCCCAGCATTTT. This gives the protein CASSPDRTGQPQHF.

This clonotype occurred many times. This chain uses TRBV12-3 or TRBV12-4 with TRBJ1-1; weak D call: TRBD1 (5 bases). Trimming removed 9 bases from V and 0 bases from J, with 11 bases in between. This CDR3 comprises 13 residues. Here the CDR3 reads CASRGAVNTEAFF. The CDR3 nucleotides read TGTGCCAGTAGAGGGGCAGTGAACACTGAAGCTTTCTTT.

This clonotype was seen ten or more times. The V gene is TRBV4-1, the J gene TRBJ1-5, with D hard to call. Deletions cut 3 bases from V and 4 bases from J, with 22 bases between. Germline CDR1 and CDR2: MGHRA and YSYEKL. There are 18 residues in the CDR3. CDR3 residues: CASSHLPTVARGNQPQHF. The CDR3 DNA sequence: TGCGCCAGCAGCCACCTCCCGACGGTGGCCCGGGGAAATCAGCCCCAGCATTTT.

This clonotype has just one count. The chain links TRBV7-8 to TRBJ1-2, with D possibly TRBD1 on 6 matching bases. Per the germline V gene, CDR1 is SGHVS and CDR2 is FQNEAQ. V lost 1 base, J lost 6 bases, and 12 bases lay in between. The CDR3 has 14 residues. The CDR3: CASSLGPGGDGYTF. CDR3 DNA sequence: TGTGCCAGCAGCTTAGGTCCGGGGGGCGATGGCTACACCTTC.

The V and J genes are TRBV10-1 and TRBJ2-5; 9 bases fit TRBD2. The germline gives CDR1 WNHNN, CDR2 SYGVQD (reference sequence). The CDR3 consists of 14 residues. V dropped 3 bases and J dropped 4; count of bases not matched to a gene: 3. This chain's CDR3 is CASSESLAGETQYF. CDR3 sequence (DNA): TGCGCCAGCAGTGAATCACTAGCGGGAGAGACCCAGTACTTC.

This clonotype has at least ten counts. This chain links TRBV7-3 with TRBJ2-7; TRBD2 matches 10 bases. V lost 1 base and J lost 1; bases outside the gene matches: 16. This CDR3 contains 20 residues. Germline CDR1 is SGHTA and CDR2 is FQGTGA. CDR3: CASSLKGSGGTHLESYEQYF. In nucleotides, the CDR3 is TGTGCCAGCAGCTTAAAGGGTAGCGGGGGGACCCATCTCGAATCCTACGAGCAGTACTTC.

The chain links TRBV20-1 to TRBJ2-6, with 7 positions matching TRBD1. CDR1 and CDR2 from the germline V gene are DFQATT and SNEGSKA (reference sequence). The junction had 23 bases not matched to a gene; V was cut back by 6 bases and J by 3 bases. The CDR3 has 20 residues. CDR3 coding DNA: TGCAGTGCCTCCTTTTTGCGGGCAGCGACAGGGCCGAGTGGGGCCAACGTCCTGACTTTC. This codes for CSASFLRAATGPSGANVLTF.

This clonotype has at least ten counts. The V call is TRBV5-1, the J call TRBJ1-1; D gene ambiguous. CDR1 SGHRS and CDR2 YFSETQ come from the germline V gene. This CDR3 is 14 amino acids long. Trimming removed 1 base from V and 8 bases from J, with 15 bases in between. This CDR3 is CASSLNGRTGEAFF. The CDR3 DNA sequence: TGCGCCAGCAGCTTGAATGGACGAACGGGGGAAGCTTTCTTT.

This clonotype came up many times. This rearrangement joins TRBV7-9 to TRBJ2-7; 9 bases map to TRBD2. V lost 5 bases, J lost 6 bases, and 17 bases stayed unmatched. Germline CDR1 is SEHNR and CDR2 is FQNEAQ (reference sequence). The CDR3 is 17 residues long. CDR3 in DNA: TGTGCCAGCAGCCTTCTAGCGGGACCTACGTGGGGCGGCGAGCAGTACTTC. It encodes CASSLLAGPTWGGEQYF.

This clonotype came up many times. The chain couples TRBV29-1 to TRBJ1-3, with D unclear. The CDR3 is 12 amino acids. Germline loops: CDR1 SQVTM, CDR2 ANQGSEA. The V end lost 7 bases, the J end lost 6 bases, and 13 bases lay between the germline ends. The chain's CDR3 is CSATGGQNTIYF. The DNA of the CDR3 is TGCAGCGCTACGGGAGGTCAAAACACCATATATTTT.

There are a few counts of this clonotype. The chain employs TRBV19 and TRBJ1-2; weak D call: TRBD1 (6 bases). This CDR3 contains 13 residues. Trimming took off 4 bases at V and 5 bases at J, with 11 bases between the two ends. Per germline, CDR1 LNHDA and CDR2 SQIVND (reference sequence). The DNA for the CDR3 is TGTGCCAGTAGTACTCGGACAGAATATGGCTACACCTTC. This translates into CASSTRTEYGYTF.

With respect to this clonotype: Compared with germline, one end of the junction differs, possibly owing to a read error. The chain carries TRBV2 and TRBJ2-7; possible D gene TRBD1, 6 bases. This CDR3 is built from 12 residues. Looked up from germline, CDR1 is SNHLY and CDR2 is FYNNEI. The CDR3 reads CVSSPGPGASYF. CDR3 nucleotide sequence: TGTGTCAGCAGTCCGGGTCCAGGGGCATCTTACTTC.

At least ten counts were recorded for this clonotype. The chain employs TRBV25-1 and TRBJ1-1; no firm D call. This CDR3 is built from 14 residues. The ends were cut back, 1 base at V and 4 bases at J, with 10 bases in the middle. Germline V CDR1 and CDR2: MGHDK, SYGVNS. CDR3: CASSELWVGTEAFF. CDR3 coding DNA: TGTGCCAGCAGTGAATTGTGGGTGGGCACTGAAGCTTTCTTT.

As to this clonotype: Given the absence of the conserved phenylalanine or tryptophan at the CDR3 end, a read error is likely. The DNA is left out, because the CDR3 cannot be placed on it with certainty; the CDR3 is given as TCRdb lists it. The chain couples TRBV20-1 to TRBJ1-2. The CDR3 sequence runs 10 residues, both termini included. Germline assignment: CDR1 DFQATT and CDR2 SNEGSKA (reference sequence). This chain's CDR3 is CSAGRASSSY.

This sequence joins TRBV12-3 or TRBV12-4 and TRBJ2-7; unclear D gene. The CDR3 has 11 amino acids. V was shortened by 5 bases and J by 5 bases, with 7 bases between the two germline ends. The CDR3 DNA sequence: TGTGCCAGCAGTCAGATGCACGAGCAGTACTTC. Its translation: CASSQMHEQYF.